The clone carrying this T cell receptor (beta chain) was seen just once. The CDR3 spans 16 residues. CDR1 MNHEY and CDR2 SMNVEV come from the germline V gene (reference sequence). The V gene end was trimmed by 3 bases and the J gene end by 5 bases; junction bases not matched to a gene: 11. This sample was included in a study of blood T cell repertoires in COVID-19. Some clones are missing from TCRdb's copy, which holds only in-frame ones; the method was immunoSEQ multiplex PCR. The data hold 210,000 or so clones, with around 84% observed a single time. The gene calls are TRBV27 and TRBJ2-7, with 9 bases identical to TRBD2. The sequence was collected from an elderly woman with active or convalescent COVID-19. Sequenced sample: peripheral blood. The CDR3 spells CASSFGRGGVQDEQYF. In DNA, the CDR3 is TGTGCCAGCAGTTTCGGGCGGGGGGGCGTTCAGGACGAGCAGTACTTC.